This T cell receptor (beta chain) was profiled in a study of monozygotic twins with inflammatory bowel disease. Concerning this clonotype itself: The antigen remains unidentified.

Template switching appended UMIs that held a 6-nucleotide sample barcode. TCRdb reprocessed the 5' RACE reads and keeps a single row for each CDR3 protein, giving no DNA. The data show some 170,000 distinct CDR3 sequences, and the top ten clones hold around 7%. The study's findings and limits: Perhaps reflecting limited power, concordant and discordant twins did not differ in repertoire similarity.

In germline, CDR1 is DFQATT, CDR2 SNEGSKA (reference sequence). CDR3 length equals 17 residues. Researchers collected roughly 2.3 ml of blood per donor. This TCR was sampled from a human donor with ulcerative colitis or Crohn's disease, or a healthy co-twin of an affected twin (not recorded which). The specimen was blood. The chain couples TRBV20-1 to TRBJ2-7; the D gene TCRdb calls, TRBD2, cannot be checked with no DNA. The CDR3 sequence: CSASVSFRLAGVYEQYF.